What follows is one TCR beta chain and its context. Clones were sequenced by immunoSEQ multiplex PCR, and TCRdb holds only the in-frame ones, with some missing. This sample yields 5,000 to 6,500 clones, of which over 55% are seen a single time; 10% to 15% belongs to the top ten. The source of the sample is a study of T cell repertoires in urothelial bladder cancer. CDR1 is GTSNPN and CDR2 is SVGIG in the germline V gene (reference sequence). This CDR3 has 13 amino acids. The sequenced material came from tumor-infiltrating cells from bladder cancer. This sequence originates from a human donor with urothelial carcinoma. The chain has TRBV30 and TRBJ1-6; D call uncertain. As DNA, the CDR3 is TGTGTCTCCGGAGAGGTGCTAGGATCACCCCTCCACTTT. Protein: CVSGEVLGSPLHF. Full variable domain (missing parts from reference TRBV30 and TRBJ1-6): SQTIHQWPATLVQPVGSPLSLECTVEGTSNPNLYWYRQAAGRGLQLLFYSVGIGQISSEVPQNLSASRPQDRQFILSSKKLLLSDSGFYLCVSGEVLGSPLHFGNGTRLTVT.